Each of the 14 T cell receptor beta chains below was sequenced from the same sample in a study of beta chain features in type 1 diabetes. The isolated RNA, all of it, was reverse transcribed, so expressed TCRB transcripts were what got sequenced. Method: immunoSEQ multiplex PCR; TCRdb's copy keeps in-frame clones and lacks some. The sample consists of a few hundred thousand clones, 10% to 15% of them appearing once. Study results and limitations: The study found moderately but significantly shorter TCRB CDR3s in all four CD4+ subsets of Type 1 diabetes patients.

Their specific antigens are unknown. Sequenced sample: naive CD4+ T cells from blood. Every receptor here comes from a young woman with type 1 diabetes.

This clone was found a few times. The V and J genes are TRBV10-3 and TRBJ2-1, with TRBD2 matching over 8 bases. The CDR3 covers 15 residues. J gave up 6 bases and V 3 bases, and 7 bases lay outside the gene matches. Germline assignment: CDR1 ENHRY and CDR2 SYGVKD. CDR3 sequence (DNA): TGTGCCATCAGTGACTGGACTAGCCACCGCAATGAGCAGTTCTTC. This codes for CAISDWTSHRNEQFF.

The chain joins TRBV5-1 to TRBJ2-1; 7 nucleotides align to TRBD2. Germline V CDR1 and CDR2: SGHRS, YFSETQ. The CDR3 is made up of 15 amino acids. V gave up 4 bases and J gave up 0 bases; unmatched junction bases: 4. CDR3 residues: CASSTSVYSYNEQFF. The CDR3 nucleotides read TGCGCCAGCAGCACTAGCGTCTACTCCTACAATGAGCAGTTCTTC.

The J gene is TRBJ2-4, the V gene TRBV7-2, with D tentatively TRBD2 (5 bases). V lost 3 bases, J lost 8 bases, and 20 bases lay in between. Germline V gene data show CDR1 as SGHTA and CDR2 as FQGNSA. The CDR3 has 16 amino acids. CDR3 nucleotides: TGTGCCAGCAGCTTCCTACCGGGTTCGGTGGGAGACATTCAGTACTTC. It yields the protein CASSFLPGSVGDIQYF.

The genes are TRBV7-9 and TRBJ1-2, with TRBD1 as a possible D gene (5 bases). Germline lookup yields CDR1 SEHNR and CDR2 FQNEAQ (reference sequence). This CDR3 spans 14 amino acids. V was shortened by 5 bases and J by 8 bases, with 18 bases between the two germline ends. The CDR3 DNA reads as TGTGCCAGCAGCGCGGCGGGGGGACCGGGCGGCTACACCTTC. Translation gives CASSAAGGPGGYTF.

The genes are TRBV30 and TRBJ2-7; possible D gene TRBD2, 5 bases. The CDR3 contains 13 residues. V lost 8 bases and J 2 bases, leaving 16 bases between the germline ends. CDR1 and CDR2 (germline): GTSNPN, SVGIG (reference sequence). CDR3 region: CASGLPSPYEQYF. The DNA of the CDR3 is TGTGCCAGTGGACTTCCTTCCCCCTACGAGCAGTACTTC.

The rearrangement joins TRBV28 to TRBJ2-5; 11 bases fit TRBD1. The germline V gene encodes CDR1 MDHEN and CDR2 SYDVKM. The CDR3 totals 13 residues. V was pared by 4 bases and J by 9 bases, with 4 bases of the junction left unmatched. The CDR3 protein is CASSSDRGPSQYF. For the CDR3, the DNA is TGTGCCAGCAGTTCGGACAGGGGGCCGTCCCAGTACTTC.

There are a few counts of this clone. The chain joins TRBV28 to TRBJ1-5; 10 bases are a match to TRBD1. CDR3 size: 16 residues. The V gene end was trimmed by 6 bases and the J gene end by 2 bases; junction bases not matched to a gene: 7. Germline CDR1 MDHEN, CDR2 SYDVKM. CDR3 in amino acids: CASRDRGLSGNQPQHF. CDR3 nucleotides: TGTGCCAGCAGAGACAGGGGGCTAAGTGGCAATCAGCCCCAGCATTTT.

This sequence joins TRBV18 and TRBJ2-7; TRBD1 aligns across 8 bases. Trimming cost V 1 base and J 7 bases; bases outside gene matches: 6. Germline V gene sequence: CDR1 KGHSH, CDR2 LQKENI. The CDR3 is 14 amino acids. CDR3 DNA: TGTGCCAGCTCACCACGGACAGGGAACGGGGAGCAGTACTTC. This translates into CASSPRTGNGEQYF.

Only a few counts were recorded for this clone. This sequence joins TRBV15 and TRBJ2-1, with 12 nucleotides matching TRBD2. V was clipped by 4 bases and J by 7 bases; unmatched bases: 8. The CDR3 runs to 16 residues. Germline V CDR1 and CDR2: LNHNV, YYDKDF (reference sequence). CDR3: CATSTRRLAGGNEQFF. DNA of the CDR3: TGTGCCACCAGCACCCGAAGGCTAGCGGGAGGGAATGAGCAGTTCTTC.

V usage is TRBV28 and J usage is TRBJ2-7, with 12 bases matching TRBD1. From germline, CDR1 is MDHEN and CDR2 SYDVKM. V lost 2 bases, J lost 6 bases, and 5 bases stayed unmatched. The CDR3 has 15 amino acids. The CDR3 nucleotides are TGTGCCAGCAGTTTACTGGGACAGGGGGCGGTCGAGCAGTACTTC. The encoded protein is CASSLLGQGAVEQYF. The full variable domain, in which reference TRBV28 and TRBJ2-7 provide the parts outside the CDR3, is DVKVTQSSRYLVKRTGEKVFLECVQDMDHENMFWYRQDPGLGLRLIYFSYDVKMKEKGDIPEGYSVSREKKERFSLILESASTNQTSMYLCASSLLGQGAVEQYFGPGTRLTVT.

The chain employs TRBV5-1 and TRBJ2-3; maybe TRBD2 (6 bases). V lost 0 bases to trimming and J lost 1 base, with 12 bases between them. Germline V gene sequence: CDR1 SGHRS, CDR2 YFSETQ. The CDR3 has 16 amino acids. CDR3 in amino acids: CASSLDPSAGTDTQYF. In DNA, the CDR3 is TGCGCCAGCAGCTTGGATCCTAGCGCGGGCACAGATACGCAGTATTTT.

This clone was observed a handful of times. The chain is built from TRBV5-6 and TRBJ2-7; 12 bases line up with TRBD2. In germline, CDR1 is SGHDT, CDR2 YYEEEE. V shed 2 bases and J 6 bases; nucleotides not matched to a gene: 6. This CDR3 is built from 15 residues. The CDR3 nucleotides read TGTGCCAGCAGCTTCGCTAGCGGGAGGGGAGGCGAGCAGTACTTC. Protein product: CASSFASGRGGEQYF.

This chain uses TRBV4-1 with TRBJ2-1, with D possibly being TRBD2 (6 bases). V was shortened by 2 bases and J by 12 bases, with 11 bases between the two germline ends. The length of the CDR3 is 12 residues. Looked up from germline, CDR1 is MGHRA and CDR2 is YSYEKL. The CDR3 is CASSQPLGGQFF. CDR3 nucleotide sequence: TGCGCCAGCAGCCAACCCCTCGGGGGGCAGTTCTTC.

This clone was seen a single time. V gene TRBV19 combines with J gene TRBJ1-6, with 8 bases matching TRBD1. V shed 4 bases, J shed 8 bases, and the junction held 4 bases outside the gene matches. This CDR3 contains 14 residues. Germline CDR1 is LNHDA and CDR2 is SQIVND (reference sequence). The CDR3 DNA is TGTGCCAGTAGTAGTATGGACAGGGATTCACCCCTCCACTTT. It specifies CASSSMDRDSPLHF.